The entry below describes one TCR beta chain. Clones were read by immunoSEQ multiplex PCR, and TCRdb kept only the in-frame ones, dropping some. The profile covers fewer than 250,000 clones, with more than 80% appearing a single time and 0.87% taken by the ten largest. The record originates from a study of blood T cell repertoires in COVID-19. The V segment lost 6 bases and the J segment 3 bases; nucleotides outside the gene matches: 7. The CDR3 extends over 15 amino acids. The germline CDR1 and CDR2 sequences are LNHDA and SQIVND (reference sequence). This TCR derives from a man aged 50 or older who had been exposed to COVID-19. The V gene is TRBV19, the J gene TRBJ1-4; 7 bases line up with TRBD1. Sequenced input: PBMCs or T cells enriched from blood (not recorded which). This chain's CDR3 is CASSIQGLPNEKLFF. In DNA, the CDR3 is TGTGCCAGTAGCATACAGGGGCTACCTAATGAAAAACTGTTTTTT.